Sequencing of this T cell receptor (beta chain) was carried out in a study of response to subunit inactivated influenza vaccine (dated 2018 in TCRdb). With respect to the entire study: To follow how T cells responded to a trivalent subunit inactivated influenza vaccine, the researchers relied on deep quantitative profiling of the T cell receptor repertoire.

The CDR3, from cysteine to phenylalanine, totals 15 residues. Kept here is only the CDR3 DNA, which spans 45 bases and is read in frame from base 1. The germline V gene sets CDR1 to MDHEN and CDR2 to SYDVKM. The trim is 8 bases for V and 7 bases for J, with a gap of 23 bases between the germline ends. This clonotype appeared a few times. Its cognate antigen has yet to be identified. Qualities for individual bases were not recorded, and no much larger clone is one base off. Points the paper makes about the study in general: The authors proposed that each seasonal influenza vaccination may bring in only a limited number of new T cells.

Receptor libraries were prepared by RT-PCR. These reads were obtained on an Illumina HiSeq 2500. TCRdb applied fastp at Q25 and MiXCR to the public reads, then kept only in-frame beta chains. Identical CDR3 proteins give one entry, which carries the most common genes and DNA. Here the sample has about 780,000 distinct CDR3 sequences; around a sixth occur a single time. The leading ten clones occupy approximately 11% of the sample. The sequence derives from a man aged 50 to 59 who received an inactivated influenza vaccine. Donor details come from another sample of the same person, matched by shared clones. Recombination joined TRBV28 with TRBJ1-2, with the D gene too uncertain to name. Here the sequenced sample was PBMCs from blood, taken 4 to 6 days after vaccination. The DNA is TGTGCCAGCTCGGACCTATCAAACCCCGGGGTTGGCTACACCTTC. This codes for CASSDLSNPGVGYTF.